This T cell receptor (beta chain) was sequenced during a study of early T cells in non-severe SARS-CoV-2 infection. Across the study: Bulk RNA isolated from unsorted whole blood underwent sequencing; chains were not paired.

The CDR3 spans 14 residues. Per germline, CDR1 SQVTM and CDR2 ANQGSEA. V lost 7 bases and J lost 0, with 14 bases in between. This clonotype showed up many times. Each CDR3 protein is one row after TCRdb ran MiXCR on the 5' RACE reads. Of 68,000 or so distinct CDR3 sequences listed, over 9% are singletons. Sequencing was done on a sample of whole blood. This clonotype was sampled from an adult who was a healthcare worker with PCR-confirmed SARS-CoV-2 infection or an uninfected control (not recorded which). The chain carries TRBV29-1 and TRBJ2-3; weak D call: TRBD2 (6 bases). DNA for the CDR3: TGCAGCGCCAGTCCCGCGGGAAGCACAGATACGCAGTATTTT. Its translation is CSASPAGSTDTQYF.